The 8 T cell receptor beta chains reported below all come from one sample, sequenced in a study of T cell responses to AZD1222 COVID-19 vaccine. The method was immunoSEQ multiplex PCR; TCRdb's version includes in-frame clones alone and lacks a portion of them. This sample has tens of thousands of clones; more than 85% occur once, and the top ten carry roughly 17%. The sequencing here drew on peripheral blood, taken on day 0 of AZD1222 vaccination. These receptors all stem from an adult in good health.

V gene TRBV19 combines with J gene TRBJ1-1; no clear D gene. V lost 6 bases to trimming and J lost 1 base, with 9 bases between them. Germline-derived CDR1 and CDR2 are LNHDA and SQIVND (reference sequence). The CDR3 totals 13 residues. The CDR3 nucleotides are TGTGCCAGTAGACAGAGAGAGAACACTGAAGCTTTCTTT. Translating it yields CASRQRENTEAFF.

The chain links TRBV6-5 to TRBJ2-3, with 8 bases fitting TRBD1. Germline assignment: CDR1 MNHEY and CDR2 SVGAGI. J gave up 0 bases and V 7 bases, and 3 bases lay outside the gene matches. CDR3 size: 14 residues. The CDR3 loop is CASKTGVSTDTQYF. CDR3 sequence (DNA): TGTGCCAGCAAGACAGGGGTCAGCACAGATACGCAGTATTTT.

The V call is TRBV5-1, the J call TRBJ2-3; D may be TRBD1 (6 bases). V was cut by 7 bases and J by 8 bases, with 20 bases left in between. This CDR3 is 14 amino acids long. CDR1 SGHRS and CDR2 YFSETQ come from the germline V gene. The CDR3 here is CASGPEGGWGTQYF. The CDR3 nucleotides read TGCGCCAGCGGGCCGGAAGGGGGTTGGGGTACGCAGTATTTT.

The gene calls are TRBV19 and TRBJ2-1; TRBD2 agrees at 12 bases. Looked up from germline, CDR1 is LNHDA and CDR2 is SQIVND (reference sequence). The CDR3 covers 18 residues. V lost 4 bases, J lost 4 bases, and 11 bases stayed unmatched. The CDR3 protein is CASSKGLATSGGYNEQFF. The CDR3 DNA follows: TGTGCCAGTAGTAAGGGACTAGCGACTAGCGGGGGATACAATGAGCAGTTCTTC. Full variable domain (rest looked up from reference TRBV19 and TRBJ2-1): DGGITQSPKYLFRKEGQNVTLSCEQNLNHDAMYWYRQDPGQGLRLIYYSQIVNDFQKGDIAEGYSVSREKKESFPLTVTSAQKNPTAFYLCASSKGLATSGGYNEQFFGPGTRLTVL.

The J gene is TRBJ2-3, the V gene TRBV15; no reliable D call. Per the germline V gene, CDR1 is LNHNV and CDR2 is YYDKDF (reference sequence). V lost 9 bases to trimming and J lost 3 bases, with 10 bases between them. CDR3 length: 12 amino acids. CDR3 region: CATGERTDTQYF. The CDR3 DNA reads TGTGCCACTGGAGAGAGAACAGATACGCAGTATTTT.

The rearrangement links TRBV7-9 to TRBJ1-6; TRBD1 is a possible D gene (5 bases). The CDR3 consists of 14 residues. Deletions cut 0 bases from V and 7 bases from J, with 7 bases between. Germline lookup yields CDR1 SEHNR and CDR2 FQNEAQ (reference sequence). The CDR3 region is CASSLAGVNSPLHF. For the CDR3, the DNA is TGTGCCAGCAGCTTAGCAGGGGTCAATTCACCCCTCCACTTT.

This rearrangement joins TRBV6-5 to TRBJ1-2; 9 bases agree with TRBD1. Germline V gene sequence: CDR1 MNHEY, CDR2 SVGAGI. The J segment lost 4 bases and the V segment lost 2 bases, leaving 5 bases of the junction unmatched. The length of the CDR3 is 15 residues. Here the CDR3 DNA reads TGTGCCAGCAGTTACCCCGGACAGGGGTCCTATGGCTACACCTTC. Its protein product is CASSYPGQGSYGYTF.

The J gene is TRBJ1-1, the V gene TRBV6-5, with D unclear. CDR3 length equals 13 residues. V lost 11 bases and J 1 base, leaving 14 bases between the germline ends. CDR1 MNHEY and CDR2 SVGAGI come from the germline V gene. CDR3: CALREDGNTEAFF. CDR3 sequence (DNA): TGTGCCTTACGAGAGGACGGGAACACTGAAGCTTTCTTT.